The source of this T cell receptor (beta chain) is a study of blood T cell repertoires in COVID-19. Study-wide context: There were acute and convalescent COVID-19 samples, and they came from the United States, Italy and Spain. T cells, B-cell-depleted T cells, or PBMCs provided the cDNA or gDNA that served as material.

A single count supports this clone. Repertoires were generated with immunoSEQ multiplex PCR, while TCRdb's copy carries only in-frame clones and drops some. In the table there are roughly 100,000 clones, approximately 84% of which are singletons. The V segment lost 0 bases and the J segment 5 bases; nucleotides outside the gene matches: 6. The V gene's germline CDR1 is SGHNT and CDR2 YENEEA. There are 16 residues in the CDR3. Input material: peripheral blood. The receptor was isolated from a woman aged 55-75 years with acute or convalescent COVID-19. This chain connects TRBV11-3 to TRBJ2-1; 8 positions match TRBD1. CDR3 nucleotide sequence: TGTGCCAGCAGCTTAGATGGGCAGGGGGCCGACAATGAGCAGTTCTTC. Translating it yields CASSLDGQGADNEQFF.